This T cell receptor beta chain was captured in a study of control samples from healthy donors and cancer patients. This CDR3 is 14 amino acids long. The germline gives CDR1 KGHSY, CDR2 FQNENV. The V and J ends lost 4 bases and 1 base respectively, with 10 bases between them. Assay used: immunoSEQ multiplex PCR; TCRdb lists only in-frame clones, some missing. The sample has about 94,000 clones; 90% are singletons. The TCR originated in a young woman in good health. The sequencing input was blood. This chain connects TRBV16 to TRBJ1-1; D not certain. The CDR3: CASSLQRENTEAFF. DNA of the CDR3: TGTGCCAGCAGCCTCCAGCGAGAGAACACTGAAGCTTTCTTT.